The rows below give T cell receptor beta chains drawn from one sample of a study of shared T cell receptors in the human thymus. Measured with immunoSEQ multiplex PCR; TCRdb has only the in-frame clones, and not every one. The sample contains about 380,000 clones, just under 95% of which appear only once. Sequencing was performed on thymocytes. These receptors were collected from a human donor. The CDR3 runs from the conserved cysteine through the conserved F or W. The order of the fields is CDR3 length, V gene, D gene, clone size, J gene, CDR3 DNA, CDR3 protein. A D gene is named only where the DNA matches it firmly. Clone size is stated in some rows and not others, as once, few, many or a class when expanded.

11	TRBV5-1	.	.	TRBJ2-7	TGCGCCAGCAGCATAACAGGGGAGCAGTACTTC	CASSITGEQYF
14	TRBV28	TRBD1	.	TRBJ2-7	TGTGCCAGCAGTCTAGGGACAGGGTCCTACGAGCAGTACTTC	CASSLGTGSYEQYF
15	TRBV6-4	.	.	TRBJ2-5	TGTGCCAGCAGTGATCCAGGGGGGGGTGGCGAGACCCAGTACTTC	CASSDPGGGGETQYF
17	TRBV7-8	TRBD2	.	TRBJ2-3	TGTGCCAGCAGCCTCAAACCGACTAGCGGGAAAGCAGATACGCAGTATTTT	CASSLKPTSGKADTQYF
14	TRBV6-5	TRBD2	.	TRBJ2-7	TGTGCCAGTTCTAGCGGGAGACCCTCCTACGAGCAGTACTTC	CASSSGRPSYEQYF
17	TRBV5-4	.	.	TRBJ2-1	TGTGCCAGCAGCTTGAGGGGGGGCGGGTATTGTTGGAATGAGCAGTTCTTC	CASSLRGGGYCWNEQFF
15	TRBV5-5	TRBD1	.	TRBJ1-2	TGTGCCAGCAGCTCTTGGGGACAGGGGGCGGGTGGCTACACCTTC	CASSSWGQGAGGYTF
17	TRBV10-2	.	.	TRBJ2-5	TGCGCCAGCAGCAGGGGAGGACCGGTTTGGGTGTTGGAGACCCAGTACTTC	CASSRGGPVWVLETQYF
15	TRBV7-9	TRBD2	once	TRBJ2-1	TGTGCCAGCAGCTTGGGACTAGCGGGAGAGTTTGAGCAGTTCTTC	CASSLGLAGEFEQFF
17	TRBV7-2	TRBD1	.	TRBJ1-2	TGTGCCAGCAGCTCATGGGTGGACAGGGGGCTCCTCTATGGCTACACCTTC	CASSSWVDRGLLYGYTF
17	TRBV7-8	TRBD2	.	TRBJ2-1	TGTGCCAGCAGCCAAACTCCATGGCTAGCGGAGTACAATGAGCAGTTCTTC	CASSQTPWLAEYNEQFF